The 28 T cell receptor beta chains given below trace back to one sample, sequenced in a study of beta chain features in type 1 diabetes. Study-level findings and limits: Moderate but significant shortening of TCRB CDR3s was recorded in all four CD4+ subsets from Type 1 diabetes patients.

Their antigens remain unidentified. Reverse transcribing all isolated RNA meant expressed TCRB transcripts were sequenced. Sequencing was performed with immunoSEQ multiplex PCR; in TCRdb, only in-frame clones are kept and a portion is missing. The sample holds a few hundred thousand clones; 13% to 15% are singletons and the top ten take over 0.015%. The sequenced sample was naive CD4+ T cells from blood. These TCRs come from a man under 40 with type 1 diabetes.

A single count supports this clone. The rearrangement joins TRBV9 to TRBJ2-2, with 10 positions matching TRBD1. Looked up from germline, CDR1 is SGDLS and CDR2 is YYNGEE. J lost 5 bases, V lost 4 bases, and 8 bases had no gene match. The CDR3 totals 16 residues. Here the CDR3 DNA reads TGTGCCAGCAGCCCAGGGACAGGGGCGAGGACCGGGGAGCTGTTTTTT. Encoded protein: CASSPGTGARTGELFF.

There are a few counts of this clone. J is TRBJ2-1 and V is TRBV7-9, with D perhaps TRBD2 (7 bases). CDR1 is SEHNR and CDR2 is FQNEAQ in the germline V gene (reference sequence). The V gene lost 7 bases and the J gene lost 8 bases, with 18 bases spanning the gap. The CDR3 has 14 residues. This CDR3 is CASTPGGLLDEQFF. The CDR3 bases are TGTGCCAGCACCCCGGGGGGCCTACTGGATGAGCAGTTCTTC.

The chain is built from TRBV5-1 and TRBJ2-7; 7 bases line up with TRBD2. This CDR3 is built from 15 residues. V lost 1 base, J lost 3 bases, and 7 bases stayed unmatched. In germline, CDR1 is SGHRS, CDR2 YFSETQ. CDR3 region: CASSLLAGAVYEQYF. The CDR3, as DNA: TGCGCCAGCAGCTTGTTAGCGGGTGCGGTCTACGAGCAGTACTTC. Full variable domain (remainder filled in from reference TRBV5-1 and TRBJ2-7): KAGVTQTPRYLIKTRGQQVTLSCSPISGHRSVSWYQQTPGQGLQFLFEYFSETQRNKGNFPGRFSGRQFSNSRSEMNVSTLELGDSALYLCASSLLAGAVYEQYFGPGTRLTVT.

The V call is TRBV19, the J call TRBJ2-1, with TRBD2 matching 12 bases. The CDR3 has 14 residues. Looked up from germline, CDR1 is LNHDA and CDR2 is SQIVND (reference sequence). The trim removed 10 bases at V and 7 bases at J, leaving 8 bases unmatched. The CDR3 DNA sequence: TGTGCCACCCGACTAGCGGGAGTCGGAAATGAGCAGTTCTTC. Its translation is CATRLAGVGNEQFF.

This clone showed up just a few times. The chain combines TRBV5-4 with TRBJ1-2; D remains ambiguous. Trimming took 3 bases from V and 0 from J, leaving 9 bases between them. Germline V gives CDR1 SGHNT, CDR2 YYREEE (reference sequence). This CDR3 spans 14 amino acids. The CDR3, as DNA: TGTGCCAGCAGCTCCTTACAAGCTAACTATGGCTACACCTTC. As protein: CASSSLQANYGYTF. The full variable domain, in which reference TRBV5-4 and TRBJ1-2 provide the parts outside the CDR3, is ETGVTQSPTHLIKTRGQQVTLRCSSQSGHNTVSWYQQALGQGPQFIFQYYREEENGRGNFPPRFSGLQFPNYSSELNVNALELDDSALYLCASSSLQANYGYTFGSGTRLTVV.

The V call is TRBV7-9, the J call TRBJ2-3; tentative D call: TRBD2 (6 bases). Germline V CDR1 and CDR2: SEHNR, FQNEAQ (reference sequence). CDR3 length: 13 amino acids. Trimming took off 3 bases at V and 6 bases at J, with 10 bases between the two ends. The CDR3 spells CASSFGSEDTQYF. CDR3 nucleotides: TGTGCCAGCAGCTTCGGGAGCGAGGATACGCAGTATTTT.

This clone was seen more than once but under ten times. This chain uses TRBV19 with TRBJ2-1; D may be TRBD2 (6 bases). Germline lookup yields CDR1 LNHDA and CDR2 SQIVND (reference sequence). V lost 3 bases, J lost 9 bases, and 12 bases lay in between. This CDR3 comprises 13 residues. CDR3 amino acids: CASSMTDGSEQFF. CDR3 DNA sequence: TGTGCCAGTAGTATGACAGACGGGAGTGAGCAGTTCTTC.

The table lists this clone with a few counts. The chain couples TRBV25-1 to TRBJ2-1, with 7 bases that match TRBD2. This CDR3 spans 14 amino acids. After removal of 5 bases from V and 5 bases from J, the junction contained 6 bases not matched to a gene. Per the germline V gene, CDR1 is MGHDK and CDR2 is SYGVNS. The CDR3 region has the DNA TGTGCCAGCAGTCCAGCGGGAAGAAACAATGAGCAGTTCTTC. Its protein is CASSPAGRNNEQFF.

The genes are TRBV2 and TRBJ2-1; 9 bases map to TRBD2. The CDR3 has 12 amino acids. Per the germline V gene, CDR1 is SNHLY and CDR2 is FYNNEI. The ends lost 7 bases at V and 13 bases at J; junction bases unmatched: 8. The CDR3, as DNA: TGTGCCAGCATTGGCGGGAGGGCCGTTCAGTTCTTC. Protein: CASIGGRAVQFF.

The chain employs TRBV19 and TRBJ2-7; 8 bases are a match to TRBD1. The CDR3 has 14 residues. Trimming took 3 bases from V and 3 from J; bases not matched to a gene: 4. Germline CDR1 LNHDA, CDR2 SQIVND (reference sequence). For the CDR3, the DNA is TGTGCCAGTAGTATTACCGGACAGGGCTACGAGCAGTACTTC. The encoded protein is CASSITGQGYEQYF.

The CDR3 is CASSIKRGAGTDTQYF. The CDR3 nucleotides are TGTGCCAGTAGTATTAAAAGGGGCGCCGGCACAGATACGCAGTATTTT. The rearrangement links TRBV19 to TRBJ2-3, with D possibly matching TRBD1 (5 bases). Germline V gene sequence: CDR1 LNHDA, CDR2 SQIVND (reference sequence). The CDR3 loop spans 16 amino acids. V shed 3 bases and J shed 1 base, with 14 bases lying between them.

In this sample, this clone turned up a few times. V and J are TRBV28 and TRBJ2-6, with D possibly TRBD2 on 6 matching bases. In germline, CDR1 is MDHEN, CDR2 SYDVKM. The CDR3 consists of 18 residues. V lost 1 base and J lost 0, with 13 bases in between. The CDR3 DNA reads TGTGCCAGCAGTTTATTGGGGGGAGCCGACTCTGGGGCCAACGTCCTGACTTTC. It is translated as CASSLLGGADSGANVLTF.

The table lists this clone with a few counts. The CDR3, as DNA: TGTGCCAGCAGCAGTAGCGGGGCCTACAATGAGCAGTTCTTC. This encodes CASSSSGAYNEQFF. The genes are TRBV9 and TRBJ2-1; 8 nucleotides match TRBD2. In germline, CDR1 is SGDLS, CDR2 YYNGEE. CDR3 length: 14 amino acids. V lost 4 bases, J lost 2 bases, and 2 bases stayed unmatched.

The chain couples TRBV25-1 to TRBJ2-3, with a possible D match to TRBD2 (6 bases). The V end was cut by 6 bases, the J end by 1 base, with 11 bases between. The CDR3 is 14 residues long. Germline V gene sequence: CDR1 MGHDK, CDR2 SYGVNS. The chain's CDR3 is CASRRDAGTDTQYF. Here the CDR3 DNA reads TGTGCCAGCAGGCGGGACGCCGGCACAGATACGCAGTATTTT.

This clone turned up a few times. The chain couples TRBV4-2 to TRBJ1-5, with D maybe TRBD1 (5 bases). Germline CDR1 reads LGHNA; CDR2 reads YNFKEQ. Trimming pared 0 bases from V and 0 bases from J, leaving 9 bases between. There are 16 residues in the CDR3. The CDR3 spells CASSQEARASNQPQHF. CDR3 coding DNA: TGTGCCAGCAGCCAAGAAGCCAGGGCTAGCAATCAGCCCCAGCATTTT.

V and J are TRBV7-2 and TRBJ2-7, with D possibly matching TRBD1 (6 bases). V was cut by 3 bases and J by 3 bases, with 12 bases left in between. The CDR3 covers 14 residues. The germline V gene has CDR1 SGHTA and CDR2 FQGNSA. CDR3 protein: CASSFDRQGYEQYF. The CDR3 coding sequence is TGTGCCAGCAGCTTTGACAGGCAAGGCTACGAGCAGTACTTC.

This clone was seen a handful of times. The chain is built from TRBV5-4 and TRBJ1-2, with 10 bases that match TRBD1. Looked up from germline, CDR1 is SGHNT and CDR2 is YYREEE (reference sequence). V was pared by 4 bases and J by 8 bases, with 11 bases of the junction left unmatched. CDR3 length equals 15 residues. The CDR3 loop reads CASSPGQGRPPGYTF. CDR3 DNA: TGTGCCAGCAGCCCGGGACAGGGGCGGCCCCCGGGCTACACCTTC.

This clone came up a few times. J is TRBJ2-1 and V is TRBV2, with 10 positions matching TRBD1. The CDR3 length is 15 residues. V trimming: 8 bases; J trimming: 10 bases; junction bases outside the gene matches: 14. Germline loops: CDR1 SNHLY, CDR2 FYNNEI. CDR3 nucleotides: TGTGCCAGCGACGAGCGGGACAGGGGCGTATGGGAGCAGTTCTTC. This sequence encodes CASDERDRGVWEQFF.

The chain uses TRBV5-1 and TRBJ2-3; 9 nucleotides align to TRBD2. Germline V lookup: CDR1 SGHRS, CDR2 YFSETQ. This CDR3 is built from 15 residues. Unmatched junction bases numbered 5, after V lost 2 bases and J lost 4 bases. The CDR3 protein is CASSFMTSGPDTQYF. Written as DNA, the CDR3 is TGCGCCAGCAGCTTTATGACTAGCGGCCCAGATACGCAGTATTTT. Full variable domain (rest looked up from reference TRBV5-1 and TRBJ2-3): KAGVTQTPRYLIKTRGQQVTLSCSPISGHRSVSWYQQTPGQGLQFLFEYFSETQRNKGNFPGRFSGRQFSNSRSEMNVSTLELGDSALYLCASSFMTSGPDTQYFGPGTRLTVL.

J is TRBJ2-2 and V is TRBV2; tentative D call: TRBD2 (6 bases). The CDR3 sequence is 13 residues long. CDR1 SNHLY and CDR2 FYNNEI come from the germline V gene. Trimming pared 5 bases from V and 4 bases from J, leaving 8 bases between. CDR3 loop: CASSRESTGELFF. As DNA, the CDR3 is TGTGCCAGCAGTCGGGAGAGCACCGGGGAGCTGTTTTTT.

V and J are TRBV12-5 and TRBJ1-1, with a possible D match to TRBD1 (5 bases). The CDR3 loop spans 11 amino acids. Germline assignment: CDR1 LGHNT and CDR2 FRNRAP. Trimming took off 6 bases at V and 7 bases at J, with 9 bases between the two ends. CDR3 coding DNA: TGTGCTAGTGGGACAGTAGGTGAAGCTTTCTTT. The encoded protein is CASGTVGEAFF.

DNA for the CDR3: TGTGCCAGCAGCGTAGCTCTGACTAGCGGAAAGTATGAGCAGTTCTTC. This gives the protein CASSVALTSGKYEQFF. This chain joins TRBV9 and TRBJ2-1, with 9 bases matching TRBD2. After removal of 0 bases from V and 8 bases from J, the junction contained 9 bases not matched to a gene. The V gene's germline CDR1 is SGDLS and CDR2 YYNGEE. The CDR3 consists of 16 residues.

This clone occurred a few times. The gene calls are TRBV7-8 and TRBJ2-1; possibly TRBD1 for D (6 bases). V was shortened by 4 bases and J by 8 bases, with 15 bases between the two germline ends. Germline values: CDR1 SGHVS, CDR2 FQNEAQ. The CDR3 covers 14 residues. CDR3 sequence (DNA): TGTGCCAGCAGCTATCTAGACAGGACCGATGAGCAGTTCTTC. Amino acid sequence: CASSYLDRTDEQFF.

This clone was counted only a few times. This sequence joins TRBV6-4 and TRBJ2-2; a weak D match, TRBD2 (5 bases). Trimming stripped 1 base from V and 5 bases from J, with 8 bases between. CDR1 is MRHNA, CDR2 SNTAGT, per germline. The CDR3 has 14 residues. CDR3 in DNA: TGTGCCAGCAGTGACTTCGGGGAAACCGGGGAGCTGTTTTTT. This encodes CASSDFGETGELFF.

This clone was found a few times. Distinct nucleotide sequences in the sample also encode this CDR3. The V gene is TRBV18, the J gene TRBJ2-7; D unclear. The CDR3 is made up of 12 amino acids. Germline V lookup: CDR1 KGHSH, CDR2 LQKENI. V lost 3 bases, J lost 4 bases, and 7 bases lay in between. The CDR3 nucleotides read TGTGCCAGCTCACCTCGTACTTACGAGCAGTACTTC. Protein product: CASSPRTYEQYF.

This clone was observed a handful of times. This rearrangement joins TRBV28 to TRBJ2-1, with D possibly TRBD2 on 5 matching bases. CDR3 length: 12 residues. CDR1 is MDHEN, CDR2 SYDVKM, per germline. Trimming took off 11 bases at V and 8 bases at J, with 16 bases between the two ends. CDR3 protein: CAVTNLGYEQFF. DNA of the CDR3: TGTGCCGTGACTAATTTAGGCTATGAGCAGTTCTTC.

The V gene is TRBV10-3, the J gene TRBJ2-5, with TRBD1 identical over 7 bases. J gave up 5 bases and V 3 bases, and 9 bases lay outside the gene matches. Germline assignment: CDR1 ENHRY and CDR2 SYGVKD. CDR3 size: 15 residues. This CDR3 is CAISDQRNRGETQYF. The CDR3 nucleotides are TGTGCCATCAGTGACCAACGCAACAGGGGCGAGACCCAGTACTTC.

The chain employs TRBV7-9 and TRBJ1-2; possibly TRBD1 for D (5 bases). Between the trimmed V and J ends, which lost 4 bases and 3 bases, there was a span of 18 bases. CDR1 SEHNR and CDR2 FQNEAQ come from the germline V gene (reference sequence). This CDR3 comprises 16 residues. The CDR3 coding sequence is TGTGCCAGCAGCTCTTTTACCGGACACCTCGACTATGGCTACACCTTC. Its translation is CASSSFTGHLDYGYTF.